This T cell receptor (beta chain) was sequenced during a study of read filtering for tumor transcriptome and immune sequencing. The wider study: Revised staging placed 8 or 9 patients in R-ISS I, 15 to 20 in II, about seven in III. Per sample, TCR-region reads ranged about 4 to 10.27 million by IR-seq, about 75 to 1,300 by RNA-seq. Findings and limits, study-wide: Compared with RNA-seq, IR-seq gave much higher clonotype depth and reliability.

This library used roughly 400 ng RNA and molecular barcoded adaptors spanning alpha/delta and beta/gamma chains. MiXCR was run by TCRdb on the reads, yielding one entry per CDR3 protein. The sample includes some 130,000 distinct CDR3 sequences, about 13% seen only once; the top ten take 7.5% to 10%. Every patient had bone marrow sampled while the disease was active. This clonotype was recorded many times. Its antigen is undetermined. The CDR3 is 12 amino acids. Germline V lookup: CDR1 LNHDA, CDR2 SQIVND (reference sequence). V dropped 1 base and J dropped 7 bases, with 7 bases sitting between them. The receptor was isolated from a donor aged 40 or over with multiple myeloma. The source material was a population of CD138-negative cells sorted from bone marrow. The J gene is TRBJ1-1, the V gene TRBV19, with no clear D. DNA of the CDR3: TGTGCCAGTAGTATAGGGGATTTTGAAGCTTTCTTT. It codes for CASSIGDFEAFF. The variable domain in full, completed from reference TRBV19 and TRBJ1-1, reads DGGITQSPKYLFRKEGQNVTLSCEQNLNHDAMYWYRQDPGQGLRLIYYSQIVNDFQKGDIAEGYSVSREKKESFPLTVTSAQKNPTAFYLCASSIGDFEAFFGQGTRLTVV.